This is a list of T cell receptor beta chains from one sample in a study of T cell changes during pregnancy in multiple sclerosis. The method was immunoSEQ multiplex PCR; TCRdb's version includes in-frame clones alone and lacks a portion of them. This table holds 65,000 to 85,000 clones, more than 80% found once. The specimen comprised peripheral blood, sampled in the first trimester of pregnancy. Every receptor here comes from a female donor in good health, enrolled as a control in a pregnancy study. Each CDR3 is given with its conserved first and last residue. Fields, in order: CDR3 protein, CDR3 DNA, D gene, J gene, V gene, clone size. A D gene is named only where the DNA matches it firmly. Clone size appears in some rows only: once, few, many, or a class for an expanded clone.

CASRKGQGGYEQYF,TGCGCCAGCCGAAAGGGACAGGGTGGTTACGAGCAGTACTTC,TRBD1,TRBJ2-7,TRBV5-1,.
CASSLGSRSNQPQHF,TGTGCCAGCAGCCTGGGCTCCAGGAGCAATCAGCCCCAGCATTTT,.,TRBJ1-5,TRBV9,few
CASSTKLAGEQYF,TGTGCCAGTAGTACCAAACTAGCGGGGGAGCAGTACTTC,TRBD2,TRBJ2-7,TRBV19,once
CASSGAGSVERNTIYF,TGTGCCAGCAGCGGCGCCGGGTCGGTTGAAAGGAACACCATATATTTT,.,TRBJ1-3,TRBV6-6,.
CARGGEGDSLGYTF,TGTGCCAGGGGTGGGGAGGGGGATTCCCTTGGCTACACCTTC,.,TRBJ1-2,TRBV14,.
CASSYGGDPGNTIYF,TGTGCCAGCAGTTACGGGGGGGACCCTGGAAACACCATATATTTT,.,TRBJ1-3,TRBV6-6,.
CASSEEVTAEAFF,TGTGCCAGCAGTGAAGAAGTAACGGCTGAAGCTTTCTTT,.,TRBJ1-1,TRBV2,.
CASSPDGTGRPDTQYF,TGTGCCAGCAGCCCCGACGGGACAGGGAGGCCAGATACGCAGTATTTT,TRBD1,TRBJ2-3,TRBV7-6,few
CASSLDRASTDTQYF,TGTGCCAGCAGCTTGGACAGAGCTAGCACAGATACGCAGTATTTT,.,TRBJ2-3,TRBV5-8,.
CASSLGLAGVMFF,TGTGCCAGCAGCTTGGGACTAGCGGGTGTTATGTTCTTC,TRBD2,TRBJ2-1,TRBV5-6,.
CASRSTASSGNTIYF,TGTGCCAGTAGATCGACAGCGAGCTCTGGAAACACCATATATTTT,.,TRBJ1-3,TRBV19,.
CASSKGRTGLYEQYF,TGTGCCAGCAGCAAAGGGAGGACAGGCCTCTACGAGCAGTACTTC,.,TRBJ2-7,TRBV21-1,.
CASSPLTGAVSPLHF,TGTGCCAGCAGTCCCCTGACAGGGGCAGTTTCACCCCTCCACTTT,TRBD1,TRBJ1-6,TRBV27,.
CASRGGQGRSYEQYF,TGTGCCAGCAGGGGGGGGCAGGGGAGATCCTACGAGCAGTACTTC,.,TRBJ2-7,TRBV25-1,.
CASSRDRYRAYNEQFF,TGTGCCAGCAGCCGAGACAGGTACCGAGCCTACAATGAGCAGTTCTTC,.,TRBJ2-1,TRBV14,once
CASSSGPGVTDTQYF,TGTGCCAGCAGCTCTGGACCAGGGGTCACAGATACGCAGTATTTT,.,TRBJ2-3,TRBV7-2,once
CASSQQGVQETQYF,TGCGCCAGCAGCCAACAGGGGGTACAAGAGACCCAGTACTTC,TRBD1,TRBJ2-5,TRBV5-1,.
CAWSPTVIYEQYF,TGTGCCTGGAGCCCGACAGTAATCTACGAGCAGTACTTC,.,TRBJ2-7,TRBV30,.
CASSQMMIGTIYF,TGTGCCAGCAGTCAAATGATGATCGGCACCATATATTTT,.,TRBJ1-3,TRBV7-9,.
CASSDQGLNTEAFF,TGTGCCAGCAGTGATCAGGGTTTGAACACTGAAGCTTTCTTT,.,TRBJ1-1,TRBV6-4,.
CASSEAGGRQETQYF,TGTGCCAGCAGTGAAGCGGGGGGGAGGCAAGAGACCCAGTACTTC,TRBD2,TRBJ2-5,TRBV25-1,.
CASSLAVSGTGGSYEQYF,TGTGCCAGCAGCTTAGCCGTTTCGGGGACAGGGGGCTCCTACGAGCAGTACTTC,TRBD1,TRBJ2-7,TRBV7-6,.
CASSRGDTNTEAFF,TGTGCCAGCAGCCGTGGGGACACGAACACTGAAGCTTTCTTT,.,TRBJ1-1,TRBV7-9,few
CASSFSQGVWSTEAFF,TGTGCCAGCAGTTTTTCCCAGGGGGTATGGAGCACTGAAGCTTTCTTT,TRBD1,TRBJ1-1,TRBV28,.
CASMSFGGGQPQHF,TGTGCCAGCATGTCCTTTGGGGGAGGCCAGCCCCAGCATTTT,.,TRBJ1-5,TRBV4-2,.
CASSPTPWANSPLHF,TGTGCCAGCTCACCAACGCCTTGGGCGAATTCACCCCTCCACTTT,.,TRBJ1-6,TRBV18,.
CATRTGQGAVKNIQYF,TGTGCCACCAGGACGGGACAGGGGGCTGTCAAAAACATTCAGTACTTC,TRBD1,TRBJ2-4,TRBV15,.
CASTQAVQNYGYTF,TGTGCCAGCACCCAGGCAGTACAGAACTATGGCTACACCTTC,.,TRBJ1-2,TRBV7-2,once
CASSLDTGGTDTQYF,TGTGCCAGCAGTTTAGACACAGGGGGCACAGATACGCAGTATTTT,TRBD1,TRBJ2-3,TRBV28,.
CASSLAEAGVYGYTF,TGTGCCAGCAGTTTAGCGGAGGCAGGGGTCTATGGCTACACCTTC,.,TRBJ1-2,TRBV28,.
CAWDRGYGYTF,TGTGCCTGGGACAGGGGTTATGGCTACACCTTC,TRBD1,TRBJ1-2,TRBV30,.
CASSRKNRDLNTEAFF,TGTGCCAGCTCACGAAAGAACAGGGATCTGAACACTGAAGCTTTCTTT,.,TRBJ1-1,TRBV18,.
CASSIHRVRDEQFF,TGTGCCAGCAGCATTCACAGGGTACGCGATGAGCAGTTCTTC,.,TRBJ2-1,TRBV11-2,.
CASSPGISGQGASGYTF,TGTGCCAGCTCACCGGGTATTTCCGGACAGGGGGCAAGTGGCTACACCTTC,TRBD1,TRBJ1-2,TRBV18,.
CSVVGQNSGNTIYF,TGCAGCGTCGTTGGACAGAACTCTGGAAACACCATATATTTT,.,TRBJ1-3,TRBV29-1,.
CASSPGGDGNQPQHF,TGTGCCAGTAGTCCGGGAGGGGACGGCAATCAGCCCCAGCATTTT,.,TRBJ1-5,TRBV19,.
CASRTTGIRNEQYF,TGTGCCAGTAGGACTACAGGGATTAGAAACGAGCAGTACTTC,.,TRBJ2-7,TRBV19,.
CASSGRTGRSYGYTF,TGTGCCAGCAGTGGGCGGACAGGCCGGTCCTATGGCTACACCTTC,TRBD1,TRBJ1-2,TRBV2,.
CASSWGVVSYNSPLHF,TGTGCCAGCAGTTGGGGGGTGGTGAGCTATAATTCACCCCTCCACTTT,.,TRBJ1-6,TRBV28,few
CASSVGPLSVNYNEQFF,TGTGCCAGCAGCGTAGGTCCCCTCAGCGTCAACTACAATGAGCAGTTCTTC,.,TRBJ2-1,TRBV9,.
CASSSTGTGSPYEQYF,TGTGCCAGCAGTTCTACAGGGACAGGGTCGCCCTACGAGCAGTACTTC,TRBD1,TRBJ2-7,TRBV28,.
CASRTGQTMNTEAFF,TGTGCCAGCAGGACGGGACAGACAATGAACACTGAAGCTTTCTTT,TRBD1,TRBJ1-1,TRBV6-1,.
CASSGGTGNTIYF,TGTGCCAGCAGTGGGGGGACCGGAAACACCATATATTTT,.,TRBJ1-3,TRBV28,few
CASSIPSYFGNTIYF,TGTGCCAGTAGTATTCCCAGTTATTTCGGAAACACCATATATTTT,.,TRBJ1-3,TRBV19,.
CASSRPGTGFQGEKLFF,TGTGCCAGCAGCCGTCCCGGGACAGGGTTTCAGGGTGAAAAACTGTTTTTT,TRBD1,TRBJ1-4,TRBV7-9,.
CASSVTGTGGSPLHF,TGTGCCAGCAGCGTTACCGGGACAGGCGGTTCACCCCTCCACTTT,TRBD1,TRBJ1-6,TRBV2,few
CASSPRLNTEAFF,TGCGCCAGCAGCCCGCGATTGAACACTGAAGCTTTCTTT,.,TRBJ1-1,TRBV4-1,.
CASRPEGARNNQPQHF,TGTGCCAGCAGGCCCGAGGGGGCGCGGAACAATCAGCCCCAGCATTTT,TRBD1,TRBJ1-5,TRBV27,.